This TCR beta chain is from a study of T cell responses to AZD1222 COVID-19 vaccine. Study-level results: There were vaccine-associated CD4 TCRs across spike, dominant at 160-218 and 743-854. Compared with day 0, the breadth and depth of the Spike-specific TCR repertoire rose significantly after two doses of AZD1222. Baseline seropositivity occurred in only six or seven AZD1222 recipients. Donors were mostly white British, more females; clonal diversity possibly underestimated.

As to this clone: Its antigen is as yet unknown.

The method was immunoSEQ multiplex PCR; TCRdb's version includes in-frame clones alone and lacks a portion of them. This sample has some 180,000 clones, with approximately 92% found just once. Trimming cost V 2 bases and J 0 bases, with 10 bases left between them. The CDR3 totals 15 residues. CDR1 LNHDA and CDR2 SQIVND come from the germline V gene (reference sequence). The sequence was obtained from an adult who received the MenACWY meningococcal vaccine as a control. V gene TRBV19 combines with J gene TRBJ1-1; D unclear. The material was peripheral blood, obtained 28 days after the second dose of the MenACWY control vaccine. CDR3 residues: CASSISVVMNTEAFF. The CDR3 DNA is TGTGCCAGTAGTATATCAGTGGTGATGAACACTGAAGCTTTCTTT.